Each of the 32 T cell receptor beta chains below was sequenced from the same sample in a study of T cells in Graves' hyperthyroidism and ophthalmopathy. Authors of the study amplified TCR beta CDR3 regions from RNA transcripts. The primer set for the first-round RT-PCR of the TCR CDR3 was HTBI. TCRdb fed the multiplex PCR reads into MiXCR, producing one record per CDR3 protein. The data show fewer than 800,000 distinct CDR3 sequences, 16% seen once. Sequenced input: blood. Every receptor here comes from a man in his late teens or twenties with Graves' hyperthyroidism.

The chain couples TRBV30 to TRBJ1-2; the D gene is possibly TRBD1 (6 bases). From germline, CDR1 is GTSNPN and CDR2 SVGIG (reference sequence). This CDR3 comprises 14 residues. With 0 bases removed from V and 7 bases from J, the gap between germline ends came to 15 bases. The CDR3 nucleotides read TGTGCCTGGAGTGTGAACAGGGCCCTGGGTGGCTACACCTTC. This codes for CAWSVNRALGGYTF.

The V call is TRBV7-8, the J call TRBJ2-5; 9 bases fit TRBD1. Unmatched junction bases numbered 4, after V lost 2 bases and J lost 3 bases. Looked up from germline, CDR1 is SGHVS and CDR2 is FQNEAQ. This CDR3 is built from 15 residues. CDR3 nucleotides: TGTGCCAGCAGCTTACAGACAGGGGGGAAAGAGACCCAGTACTTC. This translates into CASSLQTGGKETQYF.

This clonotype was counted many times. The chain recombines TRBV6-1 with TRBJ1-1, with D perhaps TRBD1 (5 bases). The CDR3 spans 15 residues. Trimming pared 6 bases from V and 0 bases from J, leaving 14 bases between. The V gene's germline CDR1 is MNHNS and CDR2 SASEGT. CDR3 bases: TGTGCCAGCAGAGCGGGACGGTCCGTGAACACTGAAGCTTTCTTT. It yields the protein CASRAGRSVNTEAFF.

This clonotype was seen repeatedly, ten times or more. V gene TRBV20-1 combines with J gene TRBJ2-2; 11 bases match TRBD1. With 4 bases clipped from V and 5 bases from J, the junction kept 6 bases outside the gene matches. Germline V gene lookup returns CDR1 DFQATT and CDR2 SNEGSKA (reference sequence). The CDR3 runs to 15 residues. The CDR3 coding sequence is TGCAGTGCTACCGGACAGGGGGCAGTTACCGGGGAGCTGTTTTTT. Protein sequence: CSATGQGAVTGELFF.

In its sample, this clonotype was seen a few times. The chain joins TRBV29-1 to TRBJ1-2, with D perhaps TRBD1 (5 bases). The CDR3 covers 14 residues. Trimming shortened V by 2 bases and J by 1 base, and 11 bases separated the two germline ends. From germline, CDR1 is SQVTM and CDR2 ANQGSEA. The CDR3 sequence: CSVERDRINYGYTF. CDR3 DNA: TGCAGCGTTGAAAGGGACCGAATTAACTATGGCTACACCTTC.

Here the CDR3 DNA reads TGCAGTGCTAGACCTAGGACAGGCCTACGCGAGCAGTACTTC. Residues: CSARPRTGLREQYF. The chain carries TRBV20-1 and TRBJ2-7; TRBD1 agrees at 7 bases. Looked up from germline, CDR1 is DFQATT and CDR2 is SNEGSKA (reference sequence). There are 14 residues in the CDR3. Trimming removed 2 bases from V and 6 bases from J; junction bases left unmatched: 10.

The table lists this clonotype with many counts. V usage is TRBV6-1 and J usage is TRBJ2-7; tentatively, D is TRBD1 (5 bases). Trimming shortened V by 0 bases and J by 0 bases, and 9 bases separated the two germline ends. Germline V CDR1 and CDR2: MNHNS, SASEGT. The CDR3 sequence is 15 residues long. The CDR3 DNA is TGTGCCAGCAGTGAAGCGTCGACAGCCTCCTACGAGCAGTACTTC. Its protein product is CASSEASTASYEQYF.

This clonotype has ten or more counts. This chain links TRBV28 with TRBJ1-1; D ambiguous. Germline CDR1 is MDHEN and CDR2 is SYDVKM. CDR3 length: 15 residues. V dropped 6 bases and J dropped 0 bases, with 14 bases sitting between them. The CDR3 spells CASSPPERLNTEAFF. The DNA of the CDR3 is TGTGCCAGCAGCCCCCCGGAGCGTCTGAACACTGAAGCTTTCTTT.

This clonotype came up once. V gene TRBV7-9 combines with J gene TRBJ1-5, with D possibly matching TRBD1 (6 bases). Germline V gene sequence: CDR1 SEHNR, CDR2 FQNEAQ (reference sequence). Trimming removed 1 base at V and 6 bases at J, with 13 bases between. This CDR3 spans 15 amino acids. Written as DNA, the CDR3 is TGTGCCAGCAGCTTAGGACAGGCGGCCGGTCAGCCCCAGCATTTT. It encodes CASSLGQAAGQPQHF.

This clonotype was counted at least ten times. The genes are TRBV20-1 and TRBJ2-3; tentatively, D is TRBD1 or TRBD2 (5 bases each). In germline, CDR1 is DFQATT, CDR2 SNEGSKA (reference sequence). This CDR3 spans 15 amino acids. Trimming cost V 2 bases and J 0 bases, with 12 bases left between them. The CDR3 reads CSARMGVSSTDTQYF. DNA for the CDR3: TGCAGTGCTAGAATGGGGGTGTCTAGCACAGATACGCAGTATTTT.

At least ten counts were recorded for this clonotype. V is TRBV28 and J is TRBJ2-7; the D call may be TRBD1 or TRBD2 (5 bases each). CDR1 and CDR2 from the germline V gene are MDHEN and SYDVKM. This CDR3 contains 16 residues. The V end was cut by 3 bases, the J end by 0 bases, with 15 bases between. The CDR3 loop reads CASSLVGMGVSYEQYF. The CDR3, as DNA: TGTGCCAGCAGTTTGGTAGGGATGGGGGTCTCCTACGAGCAGTACTTC.

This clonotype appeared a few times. The CDR3 DNA reads as TGTGCCAGCAGCGTAGGCGGGACCTTCTCCTACAATGAGCAGTTCTTC. Its protein is CASSVGGTFSYNEQFF. The rearrangement links TRBV9 to TRBJ2-1; maybe TRBD2 (6 bases). This CDR3 region has 16 residues. V lost 0 bases and J lost 0, with 10 bases in between. Per germline, CDR1 SGDLS and CDR2 YYNGEE.

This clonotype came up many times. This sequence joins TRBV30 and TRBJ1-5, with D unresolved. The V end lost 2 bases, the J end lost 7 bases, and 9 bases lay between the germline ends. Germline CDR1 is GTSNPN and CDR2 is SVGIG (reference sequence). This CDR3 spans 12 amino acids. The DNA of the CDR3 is TGTGCCTGGAGTCAATTTGCCCAGCCCCAGCATTTT. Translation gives CAWSQFAQPQHF.

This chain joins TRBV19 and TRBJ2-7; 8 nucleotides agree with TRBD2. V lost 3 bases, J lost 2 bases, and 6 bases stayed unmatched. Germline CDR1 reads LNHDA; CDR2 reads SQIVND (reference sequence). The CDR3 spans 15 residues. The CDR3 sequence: CASSMGSGTTYEQYF. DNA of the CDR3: TGTGCCAGTAGTATGGGTAGCGGGACCACCTACGAGCAGTACTTC.

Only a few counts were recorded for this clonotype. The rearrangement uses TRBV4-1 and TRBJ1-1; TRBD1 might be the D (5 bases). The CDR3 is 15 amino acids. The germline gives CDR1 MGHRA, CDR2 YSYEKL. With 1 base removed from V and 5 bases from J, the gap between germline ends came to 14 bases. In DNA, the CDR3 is TGCGCCAGCAGCCAAGGGGCAGGGACCGAGACTGAAGCTTTCTTT. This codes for CASSQGAGTETEAFF.

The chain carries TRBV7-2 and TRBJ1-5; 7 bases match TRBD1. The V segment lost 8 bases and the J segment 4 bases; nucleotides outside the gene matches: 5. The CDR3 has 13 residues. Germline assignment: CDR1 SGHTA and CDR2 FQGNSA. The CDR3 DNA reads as TGTGCCAGCGCGGGACAGTTAAATCAGCCCCAGCATTTT. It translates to CASAGQLNQPQHF. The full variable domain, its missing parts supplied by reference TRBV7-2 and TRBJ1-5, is GAGVSQSPSNKVTEKGKDVELRCDPISGHTALYWYRQSLGQGLEFLIYFQGNSAPDKSGLPSDRFSAERTGGSVSTLTIQRTQQEDSAVYLCASAGQLNQPQHFGDGTRLSIL.

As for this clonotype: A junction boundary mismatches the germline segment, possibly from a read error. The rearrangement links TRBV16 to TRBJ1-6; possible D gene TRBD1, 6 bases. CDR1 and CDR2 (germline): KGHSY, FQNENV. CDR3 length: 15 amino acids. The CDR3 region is CASSLRGSYSSPLHF. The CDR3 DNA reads TGTGCCAGCAGCCTCAGGGGATCCTATAGTTCACCCCTCCACTTT. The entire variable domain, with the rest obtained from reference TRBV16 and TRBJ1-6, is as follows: GEEVAQTPKHLVRGEGQKAKLYCAPIKGHSYVFWYQQVLKNEFKFLISFQNENVFDETGMPKERFSAKCLPNSPCSLEIQATKLEDSAVYFCASSLRGSYSSPLHFGNGTRLTVT.

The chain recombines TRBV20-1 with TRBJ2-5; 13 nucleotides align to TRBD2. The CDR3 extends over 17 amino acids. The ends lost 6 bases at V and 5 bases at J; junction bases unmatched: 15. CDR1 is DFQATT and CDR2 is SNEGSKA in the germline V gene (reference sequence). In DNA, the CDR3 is TGCAGTGCACACCCGGGACTAGCGGGATGGGTGGGGGAGACCCAGTACTTC. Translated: CSAHPGLAGWVGETQYF.

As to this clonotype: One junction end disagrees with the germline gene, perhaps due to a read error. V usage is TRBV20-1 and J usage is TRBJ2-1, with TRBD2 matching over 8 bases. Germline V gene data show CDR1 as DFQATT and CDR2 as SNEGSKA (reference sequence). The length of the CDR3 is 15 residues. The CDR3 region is CSALKAGESYSEQFF. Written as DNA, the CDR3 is TGCAGTGCTCTTAAAGCGGGAGAGAGTTACAGTGAGCAGTTCTTC.

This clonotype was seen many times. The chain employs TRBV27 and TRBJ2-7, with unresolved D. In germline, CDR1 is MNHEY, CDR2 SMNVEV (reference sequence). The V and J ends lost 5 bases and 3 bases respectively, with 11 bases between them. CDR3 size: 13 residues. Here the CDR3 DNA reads TGTGCCAGCAGTGACGGGCCTAACTACGAGCAGTACTTC. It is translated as CASSDGPNYEQYF.

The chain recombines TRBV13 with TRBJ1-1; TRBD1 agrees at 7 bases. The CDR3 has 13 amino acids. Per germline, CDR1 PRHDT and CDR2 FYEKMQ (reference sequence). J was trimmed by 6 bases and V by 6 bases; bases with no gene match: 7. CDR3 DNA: TGTGCCAGCAGTCGTACAGGGGCCTCTGAAGCTTTCTTT. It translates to CASSRTGASEAFF.

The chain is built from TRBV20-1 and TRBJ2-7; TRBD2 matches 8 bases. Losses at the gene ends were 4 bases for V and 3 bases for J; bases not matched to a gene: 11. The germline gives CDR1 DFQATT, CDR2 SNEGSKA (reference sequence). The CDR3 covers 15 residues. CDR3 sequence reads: CSATPPGGLGYEQYF. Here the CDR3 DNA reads TGCAGTGCTACGCCTCCGGGAGGGCTCGGCTACGAGCAGTACTTC.

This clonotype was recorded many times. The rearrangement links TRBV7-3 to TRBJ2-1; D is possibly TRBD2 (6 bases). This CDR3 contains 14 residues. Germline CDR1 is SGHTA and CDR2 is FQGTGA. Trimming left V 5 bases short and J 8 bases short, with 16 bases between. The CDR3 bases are TGTGCCAGCAGCCCCCCGGGAGATGTCCATGAGCAGTTCTTC. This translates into CASSPPGDVHEQFF.

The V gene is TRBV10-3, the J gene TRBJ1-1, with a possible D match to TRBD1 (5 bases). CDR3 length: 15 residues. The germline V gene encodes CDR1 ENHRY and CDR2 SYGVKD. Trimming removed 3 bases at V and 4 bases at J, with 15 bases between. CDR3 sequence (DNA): TGTGCCATCAGTGAATGGAGGGGCGTGAGCACTGAAGCTTTCTTT. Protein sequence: CAISEWRGVSTEAFF.

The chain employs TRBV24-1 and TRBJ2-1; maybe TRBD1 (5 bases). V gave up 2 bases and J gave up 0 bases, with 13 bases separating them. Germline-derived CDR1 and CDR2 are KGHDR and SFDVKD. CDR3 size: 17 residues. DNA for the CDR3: TGTGCCACCAGTGATTCAAGGACAAGGATCTCCTACAATGAGCAGTTCTTC. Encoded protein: CATSDSRTRISYNEQFF.

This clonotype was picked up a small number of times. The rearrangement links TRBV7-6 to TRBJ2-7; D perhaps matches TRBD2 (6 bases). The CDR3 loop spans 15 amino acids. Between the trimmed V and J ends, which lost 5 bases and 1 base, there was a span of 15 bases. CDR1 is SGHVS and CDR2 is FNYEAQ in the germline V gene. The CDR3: CASSGREDPSYEQYF. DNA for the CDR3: TGTGCCAGCAGCGGTAGGGAGGACCCTTCCTACGAGCAGTACTTC.

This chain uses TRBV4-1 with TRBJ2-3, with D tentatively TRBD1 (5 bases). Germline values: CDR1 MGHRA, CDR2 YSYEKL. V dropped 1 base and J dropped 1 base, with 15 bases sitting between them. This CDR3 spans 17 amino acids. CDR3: CASSQGARQYGTDTQYF. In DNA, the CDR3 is TGCGCCAGCAGCCAAGGGGCGCGACAGTACGGCACAGATACGCAGTATTTT.

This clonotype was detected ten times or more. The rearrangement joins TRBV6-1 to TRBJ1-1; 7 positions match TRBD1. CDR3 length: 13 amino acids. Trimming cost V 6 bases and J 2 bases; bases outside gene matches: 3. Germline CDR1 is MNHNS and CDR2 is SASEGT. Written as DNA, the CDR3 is TGTGCCAGCAGGACAGGGACCAACACTGAAGCTTTCTTT. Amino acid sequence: CASRTGTNTEAFF.

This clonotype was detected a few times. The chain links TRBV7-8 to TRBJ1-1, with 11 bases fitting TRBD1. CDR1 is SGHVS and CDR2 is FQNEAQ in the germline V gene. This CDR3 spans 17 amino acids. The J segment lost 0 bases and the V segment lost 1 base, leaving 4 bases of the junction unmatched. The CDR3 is CASSLGDRGMMNTEAFF. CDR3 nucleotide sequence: TGTGCCAGCAGCTTAGGGGACAGGGGGATGATGAACACTGAAGCTTTCTTT.

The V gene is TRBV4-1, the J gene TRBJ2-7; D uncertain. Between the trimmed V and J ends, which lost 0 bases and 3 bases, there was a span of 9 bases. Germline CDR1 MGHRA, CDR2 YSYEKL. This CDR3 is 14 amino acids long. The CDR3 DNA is TGCGCCAGCAGCCAAGATGATAGTTTCTACGAGCAGTACTTC. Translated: CASSQDDSFYEQYF.

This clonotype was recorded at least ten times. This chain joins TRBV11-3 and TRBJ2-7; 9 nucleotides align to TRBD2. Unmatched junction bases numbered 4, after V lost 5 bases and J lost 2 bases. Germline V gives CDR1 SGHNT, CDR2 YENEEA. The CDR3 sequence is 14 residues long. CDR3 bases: TGTGCCAGCAGCCGGGCTAGCGGGACCTACGAGCAGTACTTC. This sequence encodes CASSRASGTYEQYF.

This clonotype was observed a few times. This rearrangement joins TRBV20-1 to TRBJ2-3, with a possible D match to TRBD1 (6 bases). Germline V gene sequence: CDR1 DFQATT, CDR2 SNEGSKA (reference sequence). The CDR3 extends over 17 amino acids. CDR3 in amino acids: CSSRGWRADSSTDTQYF. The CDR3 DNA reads TGCAGCTCTAGGGGGTGGCGGGCAGATTCAAGCACAGATACGCAGTATTTT.